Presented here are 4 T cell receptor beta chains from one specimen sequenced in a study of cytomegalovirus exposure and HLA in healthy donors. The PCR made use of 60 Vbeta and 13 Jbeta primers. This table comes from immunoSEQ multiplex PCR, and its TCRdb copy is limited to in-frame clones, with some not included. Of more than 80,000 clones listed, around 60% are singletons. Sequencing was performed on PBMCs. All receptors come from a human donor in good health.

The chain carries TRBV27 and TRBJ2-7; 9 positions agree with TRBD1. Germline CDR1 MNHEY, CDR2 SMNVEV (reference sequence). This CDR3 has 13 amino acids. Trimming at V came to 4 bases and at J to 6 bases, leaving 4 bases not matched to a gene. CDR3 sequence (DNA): TGTGCCAGCAGTTGGGACAGGGTAGGCGAGCAGTACTTC. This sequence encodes CASSWDRVGEQYF.

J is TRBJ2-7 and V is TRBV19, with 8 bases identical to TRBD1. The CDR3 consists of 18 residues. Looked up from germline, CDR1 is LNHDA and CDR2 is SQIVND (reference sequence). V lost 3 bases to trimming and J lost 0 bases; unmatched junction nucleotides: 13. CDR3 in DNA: TGTGCCAGTAGTATGCGTGGACAGGGTAGGATGCGCTCCTACGAGCAGTACTTC. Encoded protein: CASSMRGQGRMRSYEQYF.

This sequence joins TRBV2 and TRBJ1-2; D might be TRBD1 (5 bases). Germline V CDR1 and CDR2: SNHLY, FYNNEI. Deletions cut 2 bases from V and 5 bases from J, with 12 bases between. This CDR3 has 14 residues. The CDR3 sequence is CASSELAGWYGYTF. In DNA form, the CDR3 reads TGTGCCAGCAGTGAATTAGCAGGGTGGTATGGCTACACCTTC.

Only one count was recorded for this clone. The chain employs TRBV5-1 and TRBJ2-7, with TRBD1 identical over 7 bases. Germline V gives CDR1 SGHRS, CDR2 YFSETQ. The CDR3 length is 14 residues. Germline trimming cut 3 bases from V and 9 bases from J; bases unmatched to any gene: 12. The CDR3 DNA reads TGCGCCAGCAGCTCCGACAGGGATTCTAACCGGCAGTACTTC. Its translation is CASSSDRDSNRQYF.